Reported below is one TCR beta chain. Antigen unknown. TCRbeta libraries were built with three rounds of nested PCR, modified from ARM-PCR. TCRdb itself ran the multiplex PCR reads through MiXCR, one entry per CDR3 protein. The table lists 91,000 or so distinct CDR3 sequences, about 70% of them singletons. The record originates from a study of tumor and adjacent non-tumor tissue in lung cancer. As for the study in general: Stage I to III disease affected about ten men and roughly five women aged about 31 to 80.

Study-wide findings and caveats: Significantly higher TCR diversity was found in tumor than normal lung. Shorter survival was associated with higher TCR diversity in tumors. Tumor repertoires had a smaller top 100 clone share than normal lung.

Germline assignment: CDR1 SGHAT and CDR2 FQNNGV. The CDR3 consists of 15 residues. V shed 6 bases, J shed 2 bases, and the junction held 4 bases outside the gene matches. RNA was extracted from bulk tissue without any cell sorting. The clonotype comes from a man in his sixties with non-small cell lung cancer. Sequences were obtained from lung tumor tissue. This chain joins TRBV11-2 and TRBJ2-1, with 10 bases identical to TRBD1. The CDR3 DNA follows: TGTGCCAGCAGACAAGGACAGGGGGCCTACAATGAGCAGTTCTTC. Protein sequence: CASRQGQGAYNEQFF. Full variable domain (missing parts from reference TRBV11-2 and TRBJ2-1): EAGVAQSPRYKIIEKRQSVAFWCNPISGHATLYWYQQILGQGPKLLIQFQNNGVVDDSQLPKDRFSAERLKGVDSTLKIQPAKLEDSAVYLCASRQGQGAYNEQFFGPGTRLTVL.